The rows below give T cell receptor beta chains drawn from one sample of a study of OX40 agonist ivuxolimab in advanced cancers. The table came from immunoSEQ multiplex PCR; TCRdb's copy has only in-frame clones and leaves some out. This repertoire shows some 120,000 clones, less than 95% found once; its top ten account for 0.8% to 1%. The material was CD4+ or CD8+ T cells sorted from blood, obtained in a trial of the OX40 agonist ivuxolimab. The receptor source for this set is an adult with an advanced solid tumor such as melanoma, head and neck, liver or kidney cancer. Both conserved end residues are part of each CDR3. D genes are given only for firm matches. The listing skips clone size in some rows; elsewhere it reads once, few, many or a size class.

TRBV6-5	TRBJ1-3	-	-	TGTGCCAGCAGAATAGGCAGATTTCCTGGAAACACCATATATTTT	CASRIGRFPGNTIYF
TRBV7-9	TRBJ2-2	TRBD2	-	TGTGCCAGCAGCTCCCAGATACTAGCGGGAGGGCCTAGCACCGGGGAGCTGTTTTTT	CASSSQILAGGPSTGELFF
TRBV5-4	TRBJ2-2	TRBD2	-	TGTGCCAGCAGCTTGGCCGGGGGAGCGGGGGGCACCGGGGAGCTGTTTTTT	CASSLAGGAGGTGELFF
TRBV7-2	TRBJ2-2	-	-	TGTGCCAGCAGCCGATCAGTAGGACAAAACACCGGGGAGCTGTTTTTT	CASSRSVGQNTGELFF
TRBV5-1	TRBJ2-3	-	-	TGCGCCAGCAGCTTGAAAGACATGGTTAACTACCTGCGGACCACAGATACGCAGTATTTT	CASSLKDMVNYLRTTDTQYF
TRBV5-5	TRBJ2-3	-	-	TGTGCCAGCAGCTTAGGATATTCGGCTGTCACAGATACGCAGTATTTT	CASSLGYSAVTDTQYF
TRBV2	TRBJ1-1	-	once	TGTGCCAGCACCCCGAGGGAGGGGAACACTGAAGCTTTCTTT	CASTPREGNTEAFF
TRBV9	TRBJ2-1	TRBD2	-	TGTGCCAGCAGCGCCCTAGCGGGAGGATCCTACAATGAGCAGTTCTTC	CASSALAGGSYNEQFF
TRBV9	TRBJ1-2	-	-	TGTGCCAGCAGCCCTCGGGAAGATACGATCTATGGCTACACCTTC	CASSPREDTIYGYTF
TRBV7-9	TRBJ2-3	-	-	TGTGCCAGCAGCTTAGATGGCGGGCACACAGATACGCAGTATTTT	CASSLDGGHTDTQYF
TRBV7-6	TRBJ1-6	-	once	TGTGCCAGCAGCTTACTGCAGGGAAATTCACCCCTCCACTTT	CASSLLQGNSPLHF
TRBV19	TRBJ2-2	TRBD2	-	TGTGCCAGTTCAACGGGACTAGCAGCGGGGGGCACCGGGGAGCTGTTTTTT	CASSTGLAAGGTGELFF
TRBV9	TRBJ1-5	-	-	TGTGCCAGCAGCGTAGACGAGAATCAGCCCCAGCATTTT	CASSVDENQPQHF
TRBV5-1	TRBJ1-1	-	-	TGCGCCAGCAGCTTCGGACAGACGAACACTGAAGCTTTCTTT	CASSFGQTNTEAFF
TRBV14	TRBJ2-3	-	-	TGTGCCAGCAGCATCCCCCCGGCGGTGCCAGATACGCAGTATTTT	CASSIPPAVPDTQYF
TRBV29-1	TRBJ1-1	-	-	TGCAGCGTTGACGCAGGGACGCGCACTGAAGCTTTCTTT	CSVDAGTRTEAFF
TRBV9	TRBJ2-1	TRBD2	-	TGTGCCAGCAGCGTAGCCGATCAGCGGGGCTACAATGAGCAGTTCTTC	CASSVADQRGYNEQFF
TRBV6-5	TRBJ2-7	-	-	TGTGCCAGCAGACTTAACAGGGTGTCCTACGAGCAGTACTTC	CASRLNRVSYEQYF
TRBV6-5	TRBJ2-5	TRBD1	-	TGTGCCAGCAGTTACTCAGACAGGGGGCTGGAGACCCAGTACTTC	CASSYSDRGLETQYF
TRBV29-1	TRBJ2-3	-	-	TGCAGCGTTGCCACAGATACGCAGTATTTT	CSVATDTQYF
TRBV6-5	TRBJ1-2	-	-	TGTGCCAGCAGTTACTCGGGCAGGTCGGACTATGGCTACACCTTC	CASSYSGRSDYGYTF
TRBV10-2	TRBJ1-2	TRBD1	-	TGCGCCAGTGGCCGGGACAGGGGCACCTTTGGGGGCTACACCTTC	CASGRDRGTFGGYTF
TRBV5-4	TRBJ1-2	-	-	TGTGCCAGCAGCTCACCTTATGGCTACACCTTC	CASSSPYGYTF
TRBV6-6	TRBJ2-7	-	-	TGTGCCAGCAGTTACTCAGCGGCATCCTACGAGCAGTACTTC	CASSYSAASYEQYF
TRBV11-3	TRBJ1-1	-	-	TGTGCCAGCAGCCCTAGGGAGGGGAGGGGGGCGAACACTGAAGCTTTCTTT	CASSPREGRGANTEAFF
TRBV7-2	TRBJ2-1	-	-	TGTGCCAGCAGCACACCATACTACAATGAGCAGTTCTTC	CASSTPYYNEQFF
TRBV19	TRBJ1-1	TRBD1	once	TGTGCCAGTAGCAAAACAGGGGGCTCCCATTCTCGGGGGGACACTGAAGCTTTCTTT	CASSKTGGSHSRGDTEAFF
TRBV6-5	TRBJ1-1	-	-	TGTGCCAGCAGTTATCCCGGGAACACTGAAGCTTTCTTT	CASSYPGNTEAFF
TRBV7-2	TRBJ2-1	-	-	TGTGCCAGCAGCTTAGGAGAGGAGTGGAGACAGTTCTTC	CASSLGEEWRQFF
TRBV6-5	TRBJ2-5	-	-	TGTGCCAGCAGTTACTCGATCCAGGTCGCACGGGAGACCCAGTACTTC	CASSYSIQVARETQYF
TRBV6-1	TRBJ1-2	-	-	TGTGCCAGCAGTGAAGCTGGAACCTATGGCTACACCTTC	CASSEAGTYGYTF
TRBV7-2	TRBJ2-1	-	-	TGTGCCAGCAGCTCAGTACGGGCGGGTGAGCAGTTCTTC	CASSSVRAGEQFF
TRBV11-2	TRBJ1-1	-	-	TGTGCCAGCAGCCCCCCCCCAATTTCGAACACTGAAGCTTTCTTT	CASSPPPISNTEAFF
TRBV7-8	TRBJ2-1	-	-	TGTGCCAGCAGCGGGACAGTCGGGACTCCGTACAATGAGCAGTTCTTC	CASSGTVGTPYNEQFF
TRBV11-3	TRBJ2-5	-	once	TGTGCCAGCACCGGGGGAGAGACCCAGTACTTC	CASTGGETQYF
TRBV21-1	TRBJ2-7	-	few	TGTGCCAGCAGCAACCCGGGGGGAGCGGTGGAGCAGTACTTC	CASSNPGGAVEQYF
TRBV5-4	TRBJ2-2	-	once	TGTGCCAGCAGCGAAGGGGGAGCCGGGGAGCTGTTTTTT	CASSEGGAGELFF
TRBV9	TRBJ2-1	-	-	TGTGCCAGCAGCGTAGATCCTGGGCGGAACTCCTACAATGAGCAGTTCTTC	CASSVDPGRNSYNEQFF